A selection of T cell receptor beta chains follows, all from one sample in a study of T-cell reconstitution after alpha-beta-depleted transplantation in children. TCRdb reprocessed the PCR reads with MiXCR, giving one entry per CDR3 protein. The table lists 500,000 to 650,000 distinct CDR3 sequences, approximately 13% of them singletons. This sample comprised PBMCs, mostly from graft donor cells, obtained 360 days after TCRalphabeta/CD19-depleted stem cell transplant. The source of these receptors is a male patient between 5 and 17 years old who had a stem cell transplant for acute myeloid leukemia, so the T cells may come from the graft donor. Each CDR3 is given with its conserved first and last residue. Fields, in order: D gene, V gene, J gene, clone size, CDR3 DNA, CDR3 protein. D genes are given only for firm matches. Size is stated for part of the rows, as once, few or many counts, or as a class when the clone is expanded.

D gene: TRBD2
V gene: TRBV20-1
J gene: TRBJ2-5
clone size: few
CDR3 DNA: TGCAGTGCTGGTTCGCGACTAGCGGGAGTGGAGACCCAGTACTTC
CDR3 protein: CSAGSRLAGVETQYF

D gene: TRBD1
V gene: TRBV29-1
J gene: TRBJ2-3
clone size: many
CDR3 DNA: TGCAGCGTCCCACCGGGACAGTCAATGCGAGCAGATACGCAGTATTTT
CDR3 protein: CSVPPGQSMRADTQYF

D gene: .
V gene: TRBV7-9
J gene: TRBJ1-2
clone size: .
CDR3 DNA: TGTGCCAGCAGCCGCAGTACGGGGTACGGCTACACCTTC
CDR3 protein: CASSRSTGYGYTF

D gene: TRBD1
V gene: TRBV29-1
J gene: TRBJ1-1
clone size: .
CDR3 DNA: TGCAGCGTTCCACTCAAACCAGGGGGCGTGAACACTGAAGCTTTCTTT
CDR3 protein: CSVPLKPGGVNTEAFF

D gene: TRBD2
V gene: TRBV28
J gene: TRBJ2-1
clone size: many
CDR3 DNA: TGTGCCAGCAGCCCCCCTGGACTAGCGGGAGTTCGTGAGCAGTTCTTC
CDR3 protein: CASSPPGLAGVREQFF

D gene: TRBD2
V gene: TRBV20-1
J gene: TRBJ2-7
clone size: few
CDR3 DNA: TGCAGTGCTAGATCAGCGGGAGGTTCGCAGTACTTC
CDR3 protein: CSARSAGGSQYF

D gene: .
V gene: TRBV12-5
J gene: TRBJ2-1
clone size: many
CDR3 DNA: TGTGCTAGTGGATTCTCCTACAATGAGCAGTTCTTC
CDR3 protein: CASGFSYNEQFF

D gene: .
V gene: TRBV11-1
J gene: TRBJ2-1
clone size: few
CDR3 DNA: TGTGCCAGCAGCCCCACCACTTACAATGAGCAGTTCTTC
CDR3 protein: CASSPTTYNEQFF

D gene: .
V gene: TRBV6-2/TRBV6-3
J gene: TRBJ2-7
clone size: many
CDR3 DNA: TGTGCCAGCAGTTACTCGGCCAGCAACTACGAGCAGTACTTC
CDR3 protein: CASSYSASNYEQYF

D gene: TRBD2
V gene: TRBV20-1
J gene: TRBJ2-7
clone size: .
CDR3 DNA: TGCAGTGCGGGGGCCCGAGGGCGACGGACTAGCGGGACCTACGAGCAGTACTTC
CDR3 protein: CSAGARGRRTSGTYEQYF

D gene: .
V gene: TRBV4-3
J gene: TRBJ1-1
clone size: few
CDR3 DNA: TGCGCCAGCAGCCAAGGGGACCGAAAGAACACTGAAGCTTTCTTT
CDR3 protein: CASSQGDRKNTEAFF

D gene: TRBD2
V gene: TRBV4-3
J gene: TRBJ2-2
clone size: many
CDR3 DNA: TGCGCCAGCAGCCAAGATCCTAGCGGGGCTAACACCGGGGAGCTGTTTTTT
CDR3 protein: CASSQDPSGANTGELFF

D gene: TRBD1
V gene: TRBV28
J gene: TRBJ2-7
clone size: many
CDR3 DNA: TGTGCCAGCAGATATAACGACAGGGGATTAGGATACGAGCAGTACTTC
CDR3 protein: CASRYNDRGLGYEQYF

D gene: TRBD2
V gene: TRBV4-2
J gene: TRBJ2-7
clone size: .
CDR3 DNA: TGTGCCAGCAGCCTTGGACTAGCGGGAGCTACCTACGAGCAGTACTTC
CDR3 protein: CASSLGLAGATYEQYF

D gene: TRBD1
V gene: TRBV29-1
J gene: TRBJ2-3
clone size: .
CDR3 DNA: TGCAGCGTTGAAGGTGGGGGACAGGGAATGCACCCAGATACGCAGTATTTT
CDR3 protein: CSVEGGGQGMHPDTQYF

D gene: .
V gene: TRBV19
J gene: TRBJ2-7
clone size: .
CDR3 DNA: TGTGCCAGTAGTATACCGGGACTTTACGAGCAGTACTTC
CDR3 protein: CASSIPGLYEQYF

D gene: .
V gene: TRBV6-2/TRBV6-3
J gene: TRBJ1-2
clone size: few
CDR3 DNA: TGTGCCAGCACTAATGGGGGGGCCAGAGGAGGCTACACCTTC
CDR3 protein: CASTNGGARGGYTF

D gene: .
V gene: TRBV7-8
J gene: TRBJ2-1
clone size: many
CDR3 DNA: TGTGCCAGCAATCGGTGGGAGGATGAGCAGTTCTTC
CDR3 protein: CASNRWEDEQFF

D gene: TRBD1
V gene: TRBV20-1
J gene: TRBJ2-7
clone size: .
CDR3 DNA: TGCAGTGCTAGTATCGGACAGGGTACCTACGAGCAGTACTTC
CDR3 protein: CSASIGQGTYEQYF

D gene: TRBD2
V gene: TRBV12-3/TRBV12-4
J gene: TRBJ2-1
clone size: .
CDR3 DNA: TGTGCCAGCACGTTTAGCGGGAGAGGTAATGAGCAGTTCTTC
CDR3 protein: CASTFSGRGNEQFF

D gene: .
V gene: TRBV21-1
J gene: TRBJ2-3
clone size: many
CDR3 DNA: TGTGCCAGCAGCAAGGGACAGCCTTTGTCGACAGATACGCAGTATTTT
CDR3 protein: CASSKGQPLSTDTQYF

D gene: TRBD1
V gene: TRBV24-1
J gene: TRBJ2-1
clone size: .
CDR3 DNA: TGTGCCACCAGTGAGGCGACAGGGGGACACAATGAGCAGTTCTTC
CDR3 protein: CATSEATGGHNEQFF

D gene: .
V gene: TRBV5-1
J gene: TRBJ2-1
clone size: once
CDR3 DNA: TGCGCCAGCAGAACAGGGCTTTCCTACAATGAGCAGTTCTTC
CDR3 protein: CASRTGLSYNEQFF

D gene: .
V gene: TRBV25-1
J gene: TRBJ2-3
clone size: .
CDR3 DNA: TGTGCCAGCAGTGATAAGTTATACACAGATACGCAGTATTTT
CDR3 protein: CASSDKLYTDTQYF